This TCR beta chain was identified during a study of cytotoxic CD8 clonotypes in ibrutinib-treated CLL. About the study: The group held 11 to 12 relapsed/refractory and around 15 treatment-naive patients, with 17 IGHV unmutated. Partial responders around 24, complete 2; about twelve progressed and about 15 stayed in remission by median roughly 6 years.

Here immunoSEQ multiplex PCR was the method, and the copy in TCRdb shows in-frame clones only, minus some. The profile shows more than 200,000 clones, 60% to 75% of them singletons. V was pared by 7 bases and J by 3 bases, with 16 bases between. CDR1 and CDR2 (germline): LNHDA, SQIVND (reference sequence). The CDR3 runs 15 residues. On this clone itself: Its antigen is currently unknown.

Study outcomes and limitations: Elevated clonality accompanied ibrutinib response, with a return toward baseline values at progression. Contraction or stability on treatment was seen for public clonotypes, which were uncommon.

This specimen was PBMCs, taken after 24 months of ibrutinib treatment. The TCR sequence derives from a human donor with chronic lymphocytic leukemia. The rearrangement uses TRBV19 and TRBJ1-5, with TRBD1 as a possible D gene (6 bases). DNA of the CDR3: TGTGCCAGTACCCCAGGACAGTTCCTCAATCAGCCCCAGCATTTT. It yields the protein CASTPGQFLNQPQHF.